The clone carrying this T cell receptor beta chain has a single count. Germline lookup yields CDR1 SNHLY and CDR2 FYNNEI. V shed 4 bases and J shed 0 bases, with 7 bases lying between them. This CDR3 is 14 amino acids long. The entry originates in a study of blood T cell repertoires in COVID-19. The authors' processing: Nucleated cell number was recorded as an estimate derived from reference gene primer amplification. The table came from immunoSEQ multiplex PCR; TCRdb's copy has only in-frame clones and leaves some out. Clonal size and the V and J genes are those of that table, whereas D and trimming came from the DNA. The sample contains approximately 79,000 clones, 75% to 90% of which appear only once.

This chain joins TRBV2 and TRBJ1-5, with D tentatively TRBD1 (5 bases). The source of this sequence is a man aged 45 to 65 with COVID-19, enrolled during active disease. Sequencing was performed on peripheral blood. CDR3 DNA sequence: TGTGCCAGCAGTGTAGGGGATAGCAATCAGCCCCAGCATTTT. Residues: CASSVGDSNQPQHF.